This passage covers 5 T cell receptor beta chains from one sample sequenced in a study of early T cells in non-severe SARS-CoV-2 infection. TCRdb redid the calling of the 5' RACE reads with MiXCR, one entry per CDR3 protein. The profile shows 86,000 or so distinct CDR3 sequences, 11% to 15% of them singletons. Sequenced: whole blood. Source of these receptors: an adult who was a healthcare worker with PCR-confirmed SARS-CoV-2 infection or an uninfected control (not recorded which).

This clonotype was recorded once. This chain uses TRBV7-9 with TRBJ1-1, with TRBD1 as a possible D gene (5 bases). This CDR3 spans 17 amino acids. Germline lookup yields CDR1 SEHNR and CDR2 FQNEAQ (reference sequence). V lost 4 bases to trimming and J lost 6 bases, with 24 bases between them. The chain's CDR3 is CASSYGRNRPLNPEAFF. The DNA of the CDR3 is TGTGCCAGCAGCTACGGGAGGAACAGGCCCCTGAATCCTGAAGCTTTCTTT. The full variable domain, with the rest looked up from reference TRBV7-9 and TRBJ1-1, is DTGVSQNPRHKITKRGQNVTFRCDPISEHNRLYWYRQTLGQGPEFLTYFQNEAQLEKSRLLSDRFSAERPKGSFSTLEIQRTEQGDSAMYLCASSYGRNRPLNPEAFFGQGTRLTVV.

Note on this clonotype: With a much larger clone just one base away, this may be a read error. The chain is built from TRBV5-5 and TRBJ2-1; 7 bases match TRBD1. The CDR3 extends over 15 amino acids. The germline V gene encodes CDR1 SGHKS and CDR2 YYEKEE (reference sequence). The CDR3 reads CASSPGDSSFNEQFF. CDR3 nucleotides: TGTGCCAGCAGCCCAGGGGACAGCTCCTTCAATGAGCAGTTCTTC.

This clonotype was recorded at least ten times. An end of the junction differs from the germline gene, which may be a read error. The chain couples TRBV4-1 to TRBJ1-4, with D unclear. The germline gives CDR1 MGHRA, CDR2 YSYEKL. This CDR3 comprises 17 residues. For the CDR3, the DNA is TGCGCCTGCAGCCAGGCCTTCTTAAGGACAACTAATGAAAAACTGTTTTTT. It specifies CACSQAFLRTTNEKLFF.

This clonotype has a count of ten or more. This chain links TRBV7-9 with TRBJ2-5; either TRBD1 or TRBD2 may supply D (5 bases each). V was clipped by 5 bases and J by 5 bases, with 21 bases between them. CDR3 length: 16 residues. Looked up from germline, CDR1 is SEHNR and CDR2 is FQNEAQ (reference sequence). The chain's CDR3 is CASSPGLGPGGETQYF. DNA of the CDR3: TGTGCCAGCAGCCCAGGGCTCGGGCCCGGCGGGGAGACCCAGTACTTC.

The chain employs TRBV20-1 and TRBJ2-5; D remains ambiguous. V was clipped by 2 bases and J by 9 bases, with 16 bases between them. This CDR3 is built from 13 residues. In germline, CDR1 is DFQATT, CDR2 SNEGSKA (reference sequence). For the CDR3, the DNA is TGCAGTGCTAGAATTGCGCTGCACACCCCCCAGTACTTC. Translated, it gives CSARIALHTPQYF.